This section outlines one TCR beta chain sequence together with its context. Study processing details: Using reference gene primer amplification, nucleated cell counts were estimated. This table comes from immunoSEQ multiplex PCR, and its TCRdb copy is limited to in-frame clones, with some not included. The DNA was the basis for D and trimming; V, J and clone size are from that table. The data contain about 44,000 clones, roughly 90% of them singletons. There are 17 residues in the CDR3. J lost 4 bases, V lost 0 bases, and 10 bases had no gene match. The V gene's germline CDR1 is SGDLS and CDR2 YYNGEE. The source of the sample is a study of blood T cell repertoires in COVID-19. Overall study context: Some COVID-19 samples were acute and others convalescent; all came from the United States, Italy and Spain. T cells, B-cell-depleted T cells, or PBMCs provided the cDNA or gDNA that served as material.

The receptor's source is a woman aged 80 or over in a cohort sampled during active or convalescent COVID-19. The chain has TRBV9 and TRBJ2-5, with 9 positions matching TRBD1. Sequencing was done on a sample of peripheral blood. The CDR3 sequence is CASSVGEGTGGGETQYF. DNA of the CDR3: TGTGCCAGCAGCGTAGGGGAAGGTACAGGGGGCGGAGAGACCCAGTACTTC.